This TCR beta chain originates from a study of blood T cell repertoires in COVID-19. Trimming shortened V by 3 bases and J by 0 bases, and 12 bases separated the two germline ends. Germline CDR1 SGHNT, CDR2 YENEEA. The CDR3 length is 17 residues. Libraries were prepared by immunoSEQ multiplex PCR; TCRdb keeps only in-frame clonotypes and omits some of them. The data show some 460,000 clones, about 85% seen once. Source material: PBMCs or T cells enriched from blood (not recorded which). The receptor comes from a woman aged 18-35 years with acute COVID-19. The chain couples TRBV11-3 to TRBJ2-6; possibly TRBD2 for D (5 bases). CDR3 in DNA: TGTGCCAGCAGCTTCTGGGAGCCCCTCTCTGGGGCCAACGTCCTGACTTTC. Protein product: CASSFWEPLSGANVLTF. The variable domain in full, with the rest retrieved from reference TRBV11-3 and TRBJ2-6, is EAGVVQSPRYKIIEKKQPVAFWCNPISGHNTLYWYLQNLGQGPELLIRYENEEAVDDSQLPKDRFSAERLKGVDSTLKIQPAELGDSAVYLCASSFWEPLSGANVLTFGAGSRLTVL.